A single sample is the source of the 27 T cell receptor beta chains below, sequenced in a study of CD8+CD57+ T cells in acquired aplastic anemia. Genomic DNA, serving as template, underwent TCR beta VDJ and CDR3 profiling. TCRdb passed the reads through MiXCR, listing each CDR3 protein once. The table lists more than 70,000 distinct CDR3 sequences, 55% to 75% of them singletons, with 65% to 85% in the top ten. Flow cytometry had shown expanded CD8+CD57+ cells in the patients chosen for sequencing. Sequencing input: sorted CD4+, CD8+, or CD8+CD57+ T cells (not recorded which) from PBMCs. These receptors came from a human donor with aplastic anemia.

This clonotype was seen a handful of times. The V and J genes are TRBV10-3 and TRBJ1-5; 7 nucleotides align to TRBD1. The CDR3 extends over 15 amino acids. V shed 4 bases, J shed 2 bases, and the junction held 5 bases outside the gene matches. The V gene's germline CDR1 is ENHRY and CDR2 SYGVKD. The CDR3 sequence is CAISGTGTGNQPQHF. DNA for the CDR3: TGTGCCATCAGTGGGACCGGGACAGGCAATCAGCCCCAGCATTTT.

The chain is built from TRBV15 and TRBJ1-1; no reliable D call. The CDR3 spans 12 residues. The germline V and J ends were trimmed by 1 base and 10 bases, with 10 bases remaining between them. Germline lookup yields CDR1 LNHNV and CDR2 YYDKDF (reference sequence). CDR3 bases: TGTGCCACCAGCAGAGGACGGAGTGGAGCTTTCTTT. Translating it yields CATSRGRSGAFF.

The gene calls are TRBV2 and TRBJ1-2; D call uncertain. The CDR3 is 13 residues long. Germline CDR1 and CDR2: SNHLY and FYNNEI. The ends were cut back, 4 bases at V and 4 bases at J, with 10 bases in the middle. The CDR3 loop is CASSVGLGYGYTF. DNA of the CDR3: TGTGCCAGCAGTGTCGGACTGGGCTATGGCTACACCTTC.

The chain carries TRBV19 and TRBJ2-1; TRBD1 might be the D (6 bases). The germline gives CDR1 LNHDA, CDR2 SQIVND (reference sequence). CDR3 length: 14 residues. V gave up 9 bases and J gave up 8 bases, with 20 bases separating them. CDR3: CASSFLTGADEQFF. CDR3 nucleotide sequence: TGTGCCAGCAGCTTTTTGACAGGTGCGGATGAGCAGTTCTTC. Full variable domain (outside the CDR3, taken from reference TRBV19 and TRBJ2-1): DGGITQSPKYLFRKEGQNVTLSCEQNLNHDAMYWYRQDPGQGLRLIYYSQIVNDFQKGDIAEGYSVSREKKESFPLTVTSAQKNPTAFYLCASSFLTGADEQFFGPGTRLTVL.

The chain has TRBV29-1 and TRBJ1-5, with D maybe TRBD1 (6 bases). Per the germline V gene, CDR1 is SQVTM and CDR2 is ANQGSEA. V lost 6 bases, J lost 0 bases, and 12 bases lay in between. The CDR3 sequence is 14 residues long. This CDR3 reads CSVNTGISNQPQHF. Here the CDR3 DNA reads TGCAGCGTCAACACAGGGATTAGCAATCAGCCCCAGCATTTT.

The chain joins TRBV29-1 to TRBJ1-2; D gene uncertain. CDR3 length equals 10 residues. V lost 5 bases to trimming and J lost 7 bases, with 8 bases between them. In germline, CDR1 is SQVTM, CDR2 ANQGSEA. CDR3 residues: CSVLGSGYTF. For the CDR3, the DNA is TGCAGCGTTCTAGGTAGTGGCTACACCTTC.

This clonotype was seen a handful of times. V usage is TRBV7-9 and J usage is TRBJ1-2; D is unclear. The germline V gene encodes CDR1 SEHNR and CDR2 FQNEAQ (reference sequence). CDR3 length: 13 amino acids. Trimming removed 6 bases at V and 6 bases at J, with 14 bases between. Here the CDR3 reads CASSFWRENGYTF. CDR3 nucleotide sequence: TGTGCCAGCAGTTTTTGGAGAGAGAATGGCTACACCTTC. Variable domain in full (rest from reference TRBV7-9 and TRBJ1-2): DTGVSQNPRHKITKRGQNVTFRCDPISEHNRLYWYRQTLGQGPEFLTYFQNEAQLEKSRLLSDRFSAERPKGSFSTLEIQRTEQGDSAMYLCASSFWRENGYTFGSGTRLTVV.

The chain uses TRBV7-2 and TRBJ1-2, with D perhaps TRBD1 (6 bases). Germline V CDR1 and CDR2: SGHTA, FQGNSA. This CDR3 has 13 residues. V was shortened by 5 bases and J by 4 bases, with 11 bases between the two germline ends. The CDR3 sequence: CASSTTGIYGYTF. CDR3 DNA sequence: TGTGCCAGCAGCACGACAGGCATCTATGGCTACACCTTC.

The CDR3 region is CASSVRPLEGYTF. CDR3 bases: TGTGCCAGCAGTGTGAGACCCCTGGAAGGCTACACCTTC. The genes are TRBV2 and TRBJ1-2; no clear D gene. The CDR3 is 13 amino acids. Germline CDR1 is SNHLY and CDR2 is FYNNEI. V shed 4 bases and J shed 8 bases, with 14 bases lying between them.

Comment on this clonotype: Relative to the germline gene, one junction end is altered; a read error may explain this. This sequence joins TRBV7-2 and TRBJ2-7; 8 bases align to TRBD1. In germline, CDR1 is SGHTA, CDR2 FQGNSA. The CDR3 is 18 amino acids. The CDR3 DNA sequence: TGTGCCAGCAGCTTAGCCCGCGTCGGCAGGGGGCCAACCTACGAGCAGCACTTC. It codes for CASSLARVGRGPTYEQHF. Complete variable domain (other parts from reference TRBV7-2 and TRBJ2-7): GAGVSQSPSNKVTEKGKDVELRCDPISGHTALYWYRQSLGQGLEFLIYFQGNSAPDKSGLPSDRFSAERTGGSVSTLTIQRTQQEDSAVYLCASSLARVGRGPTYEQHFGPGTRLTVT.

The chain recombines TRBV27 with TRBJ1-2, with D maybe TRBD1 (5 bases). CDR1 is MNHEY and CDR2 is SMNVEV in the germline V gene (reference sequence). The V end was cut by 2 bases, the J end by 4 bases, with 8 bases between. This CDR3 contains 13 residues. The CDR3 sequence: CASSLRGSYGYTF. The CDR3 nucleotides are TGTGCCAGCAGTTTAAGGGGCAGCTATGGCTACACCTTC.

This rearrangement joins TRBV4-1 to TRBJ2-5, with D maybe TRBD1 (5 bases). V was cut by 2 bases and J by 0 bases, with 7 bases left in between. In germline, CDR1 is MGHRA, CDR2 YSYEKL. The CDR3 totals 14 residues. The CDR3: CASSQPTDQETQYF. The CDR3 DNA follows: TGCGCCAGCAGCCAACCGACAGACCAAGAGACCCAGTACTTC.

The chain employs TRBV11-1 and TRBJ2-3; no clear D. Germline CDR1 SGHAT, CDR2 FQDESV (reference sequence). The CDR3 spans 15 residues. V was shortened by 1 base and J by 3 bases, with 11 bases between the two germline ends. CDR3 amino acids: CASSLETRQTDTQYF. The CDR3 coding sequence is TGTGCCAGCAGCTTAGAGACTCGTCAAACAGATACGCAGTATTTT.

The chain recombines TRBV19 with TRBJ2-5; either TRBD1 or TRBD2 may supply D (5 bases each). Trimming pared 5 bases from V and 1 base from J, leaving 11 bases between. The CDR3 sequence is 14 residues long. Germline CDR1 reads LNHDA; CDR2 reads SQIVND (reference sequence). The CDR3, as DNA: TGTGCCAGTAGTGCCCGTGGGACCCAAGAGACCCAGTACTTC. Protein sequence: CASSARGTQETQYF.

This clonotype was recorded a few times. The chain recombines TRBV9 with TRBJ2-7; 9 bases map to TRBD1. Germline CDR1 is SGDLS and CDR2 is YYNGEE. The CDR3 is 15 amino acids. V dropped 4 bases and J dropped 1; count of bases not matched to a gene: 6. The CDR3 region has the DNA TGTGCCAGCAGCTTCGGACAGGGGATATCCTACGAGCAGTACTTC. Translation gives CASSFGQGISYEQYF.

The chain carries TRBV15 and TRBJ2-7, with 8 positions matching TRBD2. The CDR3 has 15 amino acids. CDR1 and CDR2 from the germline V gene are LNHNV and YYDKDF (reference sequence). V shed 4 bases, J shed 12 bases, and the junction held 17 bases outside the gene matches. The CDR3 sequence: CATSTGPGLGLQTYF. The CDR3 nucleotides read TGTGCCACCAGCACGGGTCCGGGACTAGGCCTTCAGACGTACTTC. Based on the CDR3 plus reference TRBV15 and TRBJ2-7, the full variable domain is DAMVIQNPRYQVTQFGKPVTLSCSQTLNHNVMYWYQQKSSQAPKLLFHYYDKDFNNEADTPDNFQSRRPNTSFCFLDIRSPGLGDTAMYLCATSTGPGLGLQTYFGPGTRLTVT.

As for this clonotype: An end of the junction differs from the germline gene, which may be a read error. The CDR3 DNA reads as TGTGCCAGCAGCCACACAGCCACTGGGGCGAACGTCCTGACTTTC. This encodes CASSHTATGANVLTF. This chain uses TRBV7-9 with TRBJ2-6; D is possibly TRBD1 (5 bases). The CDR3 is 15 residues long. Germline V lookup: CDR1 SEHNR, CDR2 FQNEAQ (reference sequence).

J is TRBJ2-7 and V is TRBV7-2, with no clear D. Germline V gene data show CDR1 as SGHTA and CDR2 as FQGNSA. The CDR3 totals 11 residues. The V and J ends lost 0 bases and 5 bases respectively, with 2 bases between them. For the CDR3, the DNA is TGTGCCAGCAGCTTAGCCCACGAGCAGTACTTC. Protein: CASSLAHEQYF.

Concerning this clonotype itself: One end of the junction does not line up with germline, which may come from a read error. This sequence joins TRBV5-8 and TRBJ2-7; D is perhaps TRBD1 (5 bases). CDR1 and CDR2 (germline): SGHTS, YDEGEE. CDR3 length: 10 residues. The CDR3 spells CASSLGQYNF. The CDR3 DNA sequence: TGTGCCAGCAGCTTGGGACAGTATAACTTC. The whole variable domain, filled in from reference TRBV5-8 and TRBJ2-7, reads EAGVTQSPTHLIKTRGQQATLRCSPISGHTSVYWYQQALGLGLQFLLWYDEGEERNRGNFPPRFSGRQFPNYSSELNVNALELEDSALYLCASSLGQYNFGPGTRLTVT.

The rearrangement links TRBV10-2 to TRBJ1-4; perhaps TRBD1 as D (6 bases). CDR1 and CDR2 (germline): WSHSY, SAAADI. Trimming cost V 4 bases and J 4 bases, with 7 bases left between them. The CDR3 runs to 13 residues. DNA for the CDR3: TGCGCCAGCAGTGGGACAGTTAATGAAAAACTGTTTTTT. It encodes CASSGTVNEKLFF.

This rearrangement joins TRBV20-1 to TRBJ2-6; 12 nucleotides agree with TRBD1. Per germline, CDR1 DFQATT and CDR2 SNEGSKA (reference sequence). CDR3 length: 21 residues. V lost 0 bases to trimming and J lost 1 base; unmatched junction nucleotides: 13. Written as DNA, the CDR3 is TGCAGTGCTAGAGATCTAGGGGGACAGGGGGCAAAGAAGTCTGGGGCCAACGTCCTGACTTTC. Amino acids: CSARDLGGQGAKKSGANVLTF.

The V and J genes are TRBV15 and TRBJ1-1, with D maybe TRBD1 (5 bases). Trimming left V 0 bases short and J 7 bases short, with 12 bases between. This CDR3 is built from 14 residues. Germline assignment: CDR1 LNHNV and CDR2 YYDKDF (reference sequence). DNA for the CDR3: TGTGCCACCAGCAGAGATAACGGGAGGGGTGAAGCTTTCTTT. Translation: CATSRDNGRGEAFF.

The CDR3 DNA is TGTGCCAGCAGTTACGGAACGTACAATGAGCAGTTCTTC. Translating gives CASSYGTYNEQFF. V and J are TRBV3-1 and TRBJ2-1; D gene ambiguous. The CDR3 runs to 13 residues. The germline CDR1 and CDR2 sequences are LGHDT and YNNKEL (reference sequence). V was trimmed by 6 bases and J by 4 bases, leaving 10 bases between them.

This chain joins TRBV7-9 and TRBJ2-3; perhaps TRBD2 as D (6 bases). Germline V gene sequence: CDR1 SEHNR, CDR2 FQNEAQ (reference sequence). The CDR3 is made up of 17 amino acids. The V end was cut by 3 bases, the J end by 4 bases, with 20 bases between. CDR3 amino acids: CASSFSPGGGLADTQYF. CDR3 DNA sequence: TGTGCCAGCAGCTTCAGTCCCGGGGGTGGCCTGGCAGATACGCAGTATTTT.

This clonotype has a count of ten or more. This chain joins TRBV5-6 and TRBJ1-2; 7 bases align to TRBD1. This CDR3 has 15 residues. Germline CDR1 reads SGHDT; CDR2 reads YYEEEE. V shed 0 bases, J shed 4 bases, and the junction held 6 bases outside the gene matches. CDR3 in amino acids: CASSLEGQRTYGYTF. The DNA for the CDR3 is TGTGCCAGCAGCTTGGAGGGACAGAGGACCTATGGCTACACCTTC.

The chain is built from TRBV24-1 and TRBJ1-5, with a weak D call TRBD1 (6 bases). This CDR3 has 13 amino acids. The germline V and J ends were trimmed by 4 bases and 9 bases, with 12 bases remaining between them. Germline lookup yields CDR1 KGHDR and CDR2 SFDVKD. In nucleotides, the CDR3 is TGTGCCACCAGTGACACAGGGTTGCGGCCCCAGCATTTT. Residues: CATSDTGLRPQHF.

The gene calls are TRBV9 and TRBJ2-5, with a weak D call TRBD2 (5 bases). The CDR3 consists of 16 residues. The germline gives CDR1 SGDLS, CDR2 YYNGEE. The V and J ends lost 3 bases and 2 bases respectively, with 17 bases between them. CDR3 in amino acids: CASSAPEGAEQETQYF. In DNA, the CDR3 is TGTGCCAGCAGCGCCCCCGAAGGAGCGGAGCAAGAGACCCAGTACTTC. The full variable domain, its missing parts supplied by reference TRBV9 and TRBJ2-5, is DSGVTQTPKHLITATGQRVTLRCSPRSGDLSVYWYQQSLDQGLQFLIQYYNGEERAKGNILERFSAQQFPDLHSELNLSSLELGDSALYFCASSAPEGAEQETQYFGPGTRLLVL.